The clone carrying this TCR beta chain showed up just a few times. V lost 3 bases and J lost 1, with 10 bases in between. The CDR3 totals 14 residues. CDR1 is SGDLS, CDR2 YYNGEE, per germline. MiXCR, applied by TCRdb to the 5' RACE reads, yields one record per CDR3 protein. The sample carries fewer than 250,000 distinct CDR3 sequences, 7.5% recorded once. The record originates from a study of identical twins. The same specimen was also included in a second study, on yellow fever vaccine responses in identical twins.

The J gene is TRBJ1-1, the V gene TRBV9, with D possibly matching TRBD1 (6 bases). Sequencing was performed on CD8+ T cells sorted from blood. This clonotype originated in a woman between 18 and 29 years old in good health. The CDR3 DNA reads TGTGCCAGCAGCGCCAGGGGAACGAACACTGAAGCTTTCTTT. Residues: CASSARGTNTEAFF. Variable domain in full (rest from reference TRBV9 and TRBJ1-1): DSGVTQTPKHLITATGQRVTLRCSPRSGDLSVYWYQQSLDQGLQFLIQYYNGEERAKGNILERFSAQQFPDLHSELNLSSLELGDSALYFCASSARGTNTEAFFGQGTRLTVV.